Each of the 22 T cell receptor beta chains below was sequenced from the same sample in a study of T-cell reconstitution after alpha-beta-depleted transplantation in children. As it was prepared, the TCRbeta library received unique molecular identifiers. TCRdb recomputed calls from the PCR reads with MiXCR, one row per CDR3 protein. The table lists hundreds of thousands of distinct CDR3 sequences, approximately 22% of them singletons, with roughly 15% in the top ten. This specimen consisted of PBMCs, mostly from graft donor cells, obtained 360 days after TCRalphabeta/CD19-depleted stem cell transplant. The receptors here all came from a boy in the first two years of life who had a stem cell transplant for acute myeloid leukemia, so the T cells may come from the graft donor.

V gene TRBV20-1 combines with J gene TRBJ1-1; TRBD1 is a possible D gene (5 bases). V was shortened by 0 bases and J by 7 bases, with 15 bases between the two germline ends. Per the germline V gene, CDR1 is DFQATT and CDR2 is SNEGSKA (reference sequence). The CDR3 spans 14 residues. The CDR3 DNA reads as TGCAGTGCTAGAGATCTGGGGGAAAGGGGTGAAGCTTTCTTT. Translation: CSARDLGERGEAFF.

This clonotype was found a few times. The chain couples TRBV7-2 to TRBJ2-3, with 9 bases lining up with TRBD2. The junction had 6 bases not matched to a gene; V was cut back by 4 bases and J by 4 bases. The length of the CDR3 is 15 residues. CDR1 is SGHTA, CDR2 FQGNSA, per germline. CDR3 bases: TGTGCCAGCAGCTGGTCGGGACTAGCCCCAGATACGCAGTATTTT. It translates to CASSWSGLAPDTQYF.

The gene calls are TRBV12-3 or TRBV12-4 and TRBJ2-3; a possible D gene is TRBD2 (6 bases). V was clipped by 5 bases and J by 4 bases, with 19 bases between them. This CDR3 is built from 16 residues. The CDR3 reads CASSPPDYHGPDTQYF. DNA of the CDR3: TGTGCCAGCAGTCCCCCGGACTACCATGGCCCAGATACGCAGTATTTT.

V gene TRBV6-5 combines with J gene TRBJ1-5; the match to TRBD1 covers 7 bases. The CDR3 has 21 residues. The V gene end was trimmed by 5 bases and the J gene end by 0 bases; junction bases not matched to a gene: 22. Per the germline V gene, CDR1 is MNHEY and CDR2 is SVGAGI. CDR3 amino acids: CASSRERTVEGAWYSNQPQHF. Written as DNA, the CDR3 is TGTGCCAGCAGTCGCGAACGGACGGTCGAGGGGGCATGGTATAGCAATCAGCCCCAGCATTTT.

This clonotype occurred a few times. J is TRBJ2-3 and V is TRBV6-1; 9 positions agree with TRBD2. CDR1 and CDR2 from the germline V gene are MNHNS and SASEGT. V shed 0 bases, J shed 6 bases, and the junction held 4 bases outside the gene matches. The CDR3 has 15 amino acids. The CDR3 coding sequence is TGTGCCAGCAGTGAAGCGCTAGCGGGGATCGATACGCAGTATTTT. Encoded protein: CASSEALAGIDTQYF.

This chain joins TRBV7-6 and TRBJ2-1; 7 bases line up with TRBD2. With V trimmed by 5 bases and J by 9 bases, 4 bases remained unmatched. CDR1 and CDR2 from the germline V gene are SGHVS and FNYEAQ. The CDR3 is made up of 12 amino acids. This chain's CDR3 is CASSPGGGEQFF. The CDR3 DNA is TGTGCCAGCAGCCCGGGGGGTGGTGAGCAGTTCTTC.

This clonotype was found once. The rearrangement joins TRBV15 to TRBJ2-3, with TRBD1 matching 7 bases. Germline V lookup: CDR1 LNHNV, CDR2 YYDKDF (reference sequence). V shed 3 bases and J 2 bases; nucleotides not matched to a gene: 11. The CDR3 spans 17 residues. The CDR3 coding sequence is TGTGCCACCAGCAGCACCAACGGACAGGCGATCACAGATACGCAGTATTTT. Its protein is CATSSTNGQAITDTQYF.

This clonotype came up many times. This chain links TRBV20-1 with TRBJ2-3; 8 positions match TRBD2. J was trimmed by 2 bases and V by 6 bases; bases with no gene match: 16. This CDR3 is 17 amino acids long. Germline V gives CDR1 DFQATT, CDR2 SNEGSKA (reference sequence). The CDR3 DNA sequence: TGCAGTGCGGCCTTAGCGGGGCCCACCCTAAACACAGATACGCAGTATTTT. This sequence encodes CSAALAGPTLNTDTQYF.

The rearrangement joins TRBV20-1 to TRBJ2-6, with D perhaps TRBD1 (6 bases). Looked up from germline, CDR1 is DFQATT and CDR2 is SNEGSKA (reference sequence). V lost 3 bases and J lost 0, with 15 bases in between. The CDR3 spans 17 residues. CDR3 in amino acids: CSARGHYTSSGANVLTF. The CDR3 bases are TGCAGTGCTAGGGGACACTACACCTCCTCTGGGGCCAACGTCCTGACTTTC.

The gene calls are TRBV7-2 and TRBJ2-7, with TRBD2 identical over 7 bases. CDR1 and CDR2 (germline): SGHTA, FQGNSA. This CDR3 spans 15 amino acids. Trimming at V came to 5 bases and at J to 5 bases, leaving 12 bases not matched to a gene. In nucleotides, the CDR3 is TGTGCCAGCAGCCCCCCCGGCGGGGGTCTCAACGAGCAGTACTTC. This sequence encodes CASSPPGGGLNEQYF.

This chain joins TRBV5-8 and TRBJ2-2; the D is unclear. V lost 2 bases and J lost 8, with 10 bases in between. Germline-derived CDR1 and CDR2 are SGHTS and YDEGEE. There are 13 residues in the CDR3. In nucleotides, the CDR3 is TGTGCCAGCAGCTTCTCCAGAAAGGGGGAGCTGTTTTTT. Its translation is CASSFSRKGELFF.

The rearrangement joins TRBV20-1 to TRBJ2-2; 7 bases align to TRBD1. The V and J ends lost 6 bases and 5 bases, in that order; junction bases with no gene match: 6. CDR3 length: 13 residues. CDR1 DFQATT and CDR2 SNEGSKA come from the germline V gene (reference sequence). CDR3 loop: CSATGVGTGELFF. DNA for the CDR3: TGCAGTGCCACAGGGGTGGGGACCGGGGAGCTGTTTTTT.

V and J are TRBV7-9 and TRBJ2-1, with a possible D match to TRBD1 (5 bases). The CDR3 loop spans 14 amino acids. Germline V gene data show CDR1 as SEHNR and CDR2 as FQNEAQ (reference sequence). V lost 5 bases, J lost 9 bases, and 17 bases lay in between. The CDR3 is CASSPFVEGVEQFF. CDR3 coding DNA: TGTGCCAGCAGCCCCTTCGTGGAAGGGGTTGAGCAGTTCTTC.

This clonotype was recorded at least ten times. The J gene is TRBJ2-3, the V gene TRBV29-1, with D perhaps matching TRBD2 (5 bases). Germline assignment: CDR1 SQVTM and CDR2 ANQGSEA. CDR3 length: 14 residues. The V end lost 4 bases, the J end lost 5 bases, and 16 bases lay between the germline ends. CDR3 residues: CSVVLPIEGDTQYF. In nucleotides, the CDR3 is TGCAGCGTTGTTCTGCCCATTGAGGGAGATACGCAGTATTTT.

This clonotype was picked up a small number of times. This chain connects TRBV4-3 to TRBJ2-7, with D tentatively TRBD1 (5 bases). Deletions cut 4 bases from V and 5 bases from J, with 15 bases between. Germline V gene lookup returns CDR1 LGHNA and CDR2 YSLEER. This CDR3 spans 14 amino acids. Here the CDR3 reads CASSPGLGTNEQYF. The CDR3 nucleotides are TGCGCCAGCAGCCCAGGGCTCGGCACCAACGAGCAGTACTTC.

The rearrangement links TRBV6-1 to TRBJ2-7; 7 nucleotides match TRBD1. Trimming at V came to 6 bases and at J to 5 bases, leaving 7 bases not matched to a gene. Germline V lookup: CDR1 MNHNS, CDR2 SASEGT. The CDR3 loop spans 13 amino acids. The CDR3 sequence: CASSPTTGDEQYV. The CDR3 coding sequence is TGTGCCAGCAGCCCCACTACAGGGGACGAGCAGTACGTC.

CDR3 protein: CASSQGRGPTTNEKLFF. DNA for the CDR3: TGCGCCAGCAGCCAAGGCAGGGGGCCTACAACTAATGAAAAACTGTTTTTT. The J gene is TRBJ1-4, the V gene TRBV4-1; 8 bases agree with TRBD1. Germline V gene lookup returns CDR1 MGHRA and CDR2 YSYEKL. The ends lost 1 base at V and 0 bases at J; junction bases unmatched: 4. The CDR3 has 17 amino acids.

This clonotype was seen more than once but under ten times. This sequence joins TRBV20-1 and TRBJ2-2; D call uncertain. The V end was cut by 3 bases, the J end by 7 bases, with 12 bases between. Germline values: CDR1 DFQATT, CDR2 SNEGSKA (reference sequence). The CDR3 is 13 residues long. CDR3: CSASFDSHGELFF. CDR3 nucleotide sequence: TGCAGTGCTAGCTTCGATTCGCACGGGGAGCTGTTTTTT.

This chain joins TRBV20-1 and TRBJ1-5; D not resolved. V shed 0 bases and J shed 0 bases, with 9 bases lying between them. CDR1 is DFQATT, CDR2 SNEGSKA, per germline (reference sequence). The CDR3 contains 15 residues. The CDR3 here is CSAREGSISNQPQHF. CDR3 nucleotide sequence: TGCAGTGCTAGAGAGGGATCAATTAGCAATCAGCCCCAGCATTTT.

This clonotype was counted ten times or more. The gene calls are TRBV5-6 and TRBJ1-6; a weak D match, TRBD1 (5 bases). The CDR3 is 16 amino acids. The germline V gene has CDR1 SGHDT and CDR2 YYEEEE. V gave up 2 bases and J gave up 0 bases, with 9 bases separating them. The CDR3 reads CASSFQGASYNSPLHF. CDR3 DNA: TGTGCCAGCAGCTTCCAGGGAGCCTCCTATAATTCACCCCTCCACTTT.

This clonotype has just a few counts. The chain joins TRBV25-1 to TRBJ2-7; the D gene is possibly TRBD1 (6 bases). The CDR3 sequence is 12 residues long. From germline, CDR1 is MGHDK and CDR2 SYGVNS. V was clipped by 4 bases and J by 9 bases, with 13 bases between them. CDR3 in DNA: TGTGCCAGCAGTGGAGACAGGTTTCGGCAGTACTTC. It yields the protein CASSGDRFRQYF.

V and J are TRBV18 and TRBJ1-6; no reliable D call. V was shortened by 4 bases and J by 16 bases, with 17 bases between the two germline ends. This CDR3 is 13 amino acids long. Germline-derived CDR1 and CDR2 are KGHSH and LQKENI. The CDR3 protein is CASSLSHPGPLHF. In DNA form, the CDR3 reads TGTGCCAGCTCACTAAGTCACCCCGGGCCGCTCCACTTT.